This T cell receptor (beta chain) was recovered during a study of regulatory T cells in long-lasting Graves disease. Time point here: newly diagnosed GD, antithyroid drugs for less than 3 months. The TCR library was made from RNA that had been extracted from PBMCs in TRIzol. CDR1 and CDR2 (germline): MNHNS, SASEGT. V trimming: 4 bases; J trimming: 6 bases; junction bases outside the gene matches: 12. The CDR3 is 17 amino acids. Both iRepertoire HTBI primers and Arm-PCR of CDR3 regions were used to build the TCR beta libraries. TCRdb analysed the multiplex PCR reads with MiXCR anew, one entry per CDR3 protein. The repertoire holds just over 600,000 distinct CDR3 sequences, less than 20% seen once, with approximately 18% in the top ten. These data were also reused for a study on T cells in Graves' hyperthyroidism and ophthalmopathy. This second study notes: The authors deemed Graves' hyperthyroidism stable absent ophthalmopathy progression within 18 months.

Material: peripheral blood mononuclear cells (PBMCs), obtained at new diagnosis, from a patient treated with antithyroid drugs. The sequence was obtained from a woman under 40 with Graves disease. The rearrangement links TRBV6-1 to TRBJ2-4, with 10 bases identical to TRBD1. DNA for the CDR3: TGTGCCAGCAGTGTAGACAGGGGGCCGCTCCGACCAAACATTCAGTACTTC. Amino acids: CASSVDRGPLRPNIQYF.